A single sample is the source of the 3 T cell receptor beta chains below, sequenced in a study of resident and recirculating memory T cells in vitiligo. Profiled with immunoSEQ multiplex PCR; TCRdb holds only in-frame clones, not every one. The data show 65,000 to 80,000 clones, 92% seen once. Sequencing was carried out using blood. The source is a male donor with vitiligo.

The chain recombines TRBV5-1 with TRBJ2-5; TRBD2 agrees at 11 bases. The CDR3 runs 15 residues. Germline loops: CDR1 SGHRS, CDR2 YFSETQ. The junction had 5 bases not matched to a gene; V was cut back by 5 bases and J by 2 bases. The CDR3: CASRASGRTQETQYF. For the CDR3, the DNA is TGCGCCAGCAGGGCTAGCGGGAGGACTCAAGAGACCCAGTACTTC.

The chain is built from TRBV4-1 and TRBJ1-2; D is unclear. Trimming took 0 bases from V and 1 from J, leaving 9 bases between them. The CDR3 is made up of 15 amino acids. Germline CDR1 is MGHRA and CDR2 is YSYEKL. Here the CDR3 reads CASSQERGNNYGYTF. In DNA form, the CDR3 reads TGCGCCAGCAGCCAAGAAAGAGGAAATAACTATGGCTACACCTTC.

CDR3 coding DNA: TGCGCCAGCAGCCAAAACCCACTACTAGCGGGAGGCCGGACAGATACGCAGTATTTT. This encodes CASSQNPLLAGGRTDTQYF. The chain is built from TRBV4-1 and TRBJ2-3; TRBD2 agrees at 12 bases. The V gene end was trimmed by 2 bases and the J gene end by 3 bases; junction bases not matched to a gene: 12. CDR1 is MGHRA and CDR2 is YSYEKL in the germline V gene. The CDR3 is 19 residues long.